Here is one TCR beta chain with its context. The method was immunoSEQ multiplex PCR; TCRdb's version includes in-frame clones alone and lacks a portion of them. The table has approximately 92,000 clones, approximately 80% seen once. This sample is part of a study of OX40 agonist ivuxolimab in advanced cancers. V dropped 4 bases and J dropped 5; count of bases not matched to a gene: 5. Germline CDR1 SGDLS, CDR2 YYNGEE. The CDR3 totals 15 residues. V and J are TRBV9 and TRBJ1-4; 10 bases line up with TRBD1. The receptor's source is an adult with an advanced solid tumor such as melanoma, head and neck, liver or kidney cancer. This material consisted of CD4+ or CD8+ T cells sorted from blood, taken in a trial of the OX40 agonist ivuxolimab. In DNA, the CDR3 is TGTGCCAGCAGCATTGGGACAGGGGTAAATGAAAAACTGTTTTTT. Its protein is CASSIGTGVNEKLFF.